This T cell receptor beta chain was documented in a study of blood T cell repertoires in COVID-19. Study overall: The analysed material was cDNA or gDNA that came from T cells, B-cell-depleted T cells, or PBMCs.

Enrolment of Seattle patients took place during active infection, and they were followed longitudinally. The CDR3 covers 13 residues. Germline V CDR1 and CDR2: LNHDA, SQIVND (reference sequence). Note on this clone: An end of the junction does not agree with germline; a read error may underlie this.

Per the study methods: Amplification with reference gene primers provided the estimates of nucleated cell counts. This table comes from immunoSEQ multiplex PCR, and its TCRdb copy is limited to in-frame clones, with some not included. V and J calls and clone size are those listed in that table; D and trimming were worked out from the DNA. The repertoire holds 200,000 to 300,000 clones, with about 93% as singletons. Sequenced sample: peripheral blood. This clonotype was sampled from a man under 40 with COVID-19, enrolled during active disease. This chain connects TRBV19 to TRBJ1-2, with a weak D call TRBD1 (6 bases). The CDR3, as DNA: TGTGCCAGTAACCTGGACAGTAACCATGGCTACACCTTC. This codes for CASNLDSNHGYTF. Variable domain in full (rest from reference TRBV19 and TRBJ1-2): DGGITQSPKYLFRKEGQNVTLSCEQNLNHDAMYWYRQDPGQGLRLIYYSQIVNDFQKGDIAEGYSVSREKKESFPLTVTSAQKNPTAFYLCASNLDSNHGYTFGSGTRLTVV.